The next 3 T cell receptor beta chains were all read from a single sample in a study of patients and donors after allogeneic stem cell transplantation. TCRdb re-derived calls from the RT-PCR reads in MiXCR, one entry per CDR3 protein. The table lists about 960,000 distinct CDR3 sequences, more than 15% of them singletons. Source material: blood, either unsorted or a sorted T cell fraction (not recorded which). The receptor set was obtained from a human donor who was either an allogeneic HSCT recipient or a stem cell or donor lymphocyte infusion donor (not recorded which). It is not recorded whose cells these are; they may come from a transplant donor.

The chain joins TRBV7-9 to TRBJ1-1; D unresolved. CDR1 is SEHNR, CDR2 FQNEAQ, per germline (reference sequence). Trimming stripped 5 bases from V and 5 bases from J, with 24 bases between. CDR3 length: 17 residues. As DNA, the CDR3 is TGTGCCAGCAGCCAACCGCTCTGGAGCGGGGATTTGACTGAAGCTTTCTTT. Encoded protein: CASSQPLWSGDLTEAFF.

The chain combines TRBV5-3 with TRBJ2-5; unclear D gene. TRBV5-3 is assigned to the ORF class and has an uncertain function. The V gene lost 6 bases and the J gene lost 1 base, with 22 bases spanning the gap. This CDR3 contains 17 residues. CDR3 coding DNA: TGTGCCAGAATAGATTGGGCTGAAGACATCCCCCAAGAGACCCAGTACTTC. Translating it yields CARIDWAEDIPQETQYF.

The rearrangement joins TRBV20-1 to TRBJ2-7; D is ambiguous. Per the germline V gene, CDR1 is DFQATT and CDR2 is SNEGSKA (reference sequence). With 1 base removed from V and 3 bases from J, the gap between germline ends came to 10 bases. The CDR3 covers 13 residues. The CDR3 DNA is TGCAGTGCTAGAGTCATACTGCGCTACGAGCAGTACTTC. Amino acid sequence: CSARVILRYEQYF.